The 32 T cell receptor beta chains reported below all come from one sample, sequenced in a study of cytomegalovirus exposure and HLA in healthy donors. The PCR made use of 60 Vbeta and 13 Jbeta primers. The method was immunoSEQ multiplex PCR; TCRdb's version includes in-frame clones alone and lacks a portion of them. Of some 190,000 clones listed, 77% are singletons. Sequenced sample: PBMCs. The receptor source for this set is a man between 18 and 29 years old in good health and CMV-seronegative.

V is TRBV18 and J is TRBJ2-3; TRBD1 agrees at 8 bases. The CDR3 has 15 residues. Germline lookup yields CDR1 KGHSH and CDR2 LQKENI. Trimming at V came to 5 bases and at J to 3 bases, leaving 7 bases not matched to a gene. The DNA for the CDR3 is TGTGCCAGCTCATCCCTGGGACAGGTGACAGATACGCAGTATTTT. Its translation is CASSSLGQVTDTQYF.

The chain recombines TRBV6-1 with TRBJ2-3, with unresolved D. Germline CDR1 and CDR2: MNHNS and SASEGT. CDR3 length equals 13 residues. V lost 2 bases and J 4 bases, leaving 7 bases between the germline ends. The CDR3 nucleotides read TGTGCCAGCAGTGAACTCAGGTCAGATACGCAGTATTTT. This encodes CASSELRSDTQYF.

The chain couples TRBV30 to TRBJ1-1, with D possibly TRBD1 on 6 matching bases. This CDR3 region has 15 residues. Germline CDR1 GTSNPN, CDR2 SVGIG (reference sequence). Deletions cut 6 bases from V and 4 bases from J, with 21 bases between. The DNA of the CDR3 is TGTGCCTGCGAAGTCATCAGGGGAAGAGGCACTGAAGCTTTCTTT. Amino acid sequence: CACEVIRGRGTEAFF.

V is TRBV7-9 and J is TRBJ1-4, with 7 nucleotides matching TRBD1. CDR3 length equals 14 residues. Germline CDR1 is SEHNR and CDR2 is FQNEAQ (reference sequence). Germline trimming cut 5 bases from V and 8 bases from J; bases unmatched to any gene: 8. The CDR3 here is CASSTTGVGEKLFF. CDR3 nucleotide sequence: TGTGCCAGCAGCACTACAGGGGTCGGGGAAAAACTGTTTTTT.

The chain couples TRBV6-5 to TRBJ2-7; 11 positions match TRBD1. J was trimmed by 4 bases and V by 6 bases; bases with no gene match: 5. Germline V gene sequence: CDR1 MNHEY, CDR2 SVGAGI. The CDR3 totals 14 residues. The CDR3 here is CASRSGTGGYEQYF. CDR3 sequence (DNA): TGTGCCAGCAGATCCGGGACAGGGGGGTACGAGCAGTACTTC.

This CDR3 reads CASSFPAGTSYLLQETQYF. CDR3 coding DNA: TGTGCCAGCAGCTTCCCAGCCGGGACTAGCTATTTGTTACAAGAGACCCAGTACTTC. The V and J genes are TRBV7-9 and TRBJ2-5; 9 nucleotides match TRBD2. The CDR3 contains 19 residues. CDR1 SEHNR and CDR2 FQNEAQ come from the germline V gene (reference sequence). With 3 bases clipped from V and 2 bases from J, the junction kept 16 bases outside the gene matches.

CDR3 nucleotide sequence: TGTGCCAGCAGAAGGGGGCGCAACTATGGCTACACCTTC. As protein: CASRRGRNYGYTF. The chain couples TRBV6-5 to TRBJ1-2; TRBD1 matches 7 bases. V was clipped by 6 bases and J by 2 bases; unmatched bases: 3. Per the germline V gene, CDR1 is MNHEY and CDR2 is SVGAGI. The CDR3 covers 13 residues.

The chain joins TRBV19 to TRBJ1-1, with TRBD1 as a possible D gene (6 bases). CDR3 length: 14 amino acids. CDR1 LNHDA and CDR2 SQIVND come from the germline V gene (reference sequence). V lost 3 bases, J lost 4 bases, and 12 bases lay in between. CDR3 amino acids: CASSMGEGGTEAFF. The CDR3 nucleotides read TGTGCCAGTAGTATGGGGGAAGGGGGCACTGAAGCTTTCTTT. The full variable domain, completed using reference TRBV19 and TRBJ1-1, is DGGITQSPKYLFRKEGQNVTLSCEQNLNHDAMYWYRQDPGQGLRLIYYSQIVNDFQKGDIAEGYSVSREKKESFPLTVTSAQKNPTAFYLCASSMGEGGTEAFFGQGTRLTVV.

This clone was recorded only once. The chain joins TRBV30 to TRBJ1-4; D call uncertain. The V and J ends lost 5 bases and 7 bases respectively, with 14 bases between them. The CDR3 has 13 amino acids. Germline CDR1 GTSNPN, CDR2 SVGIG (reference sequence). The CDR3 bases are TGTGCCTGGGGAGGGTGGGGTGGTGAAAAACTGTTTTTT. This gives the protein CAWGGWGGEKLFF.

In nucleotides, the CDR3 is TGTGCCAGCAGCACAGGACTAGCGGGAGTCAGTGAGCAGTTCTTC. It codes for CASSTGLAGVSEQFF. This sequence joins TRBV7-8 and TRBJ2-1, with 13 bases matching TRBD2. The V gene's germline CDR1 is SGHVS and CDR2 FQNEAQ. The junction had 7 bases not matched to a gene; V was cut back by 5 bases and J by 9 bases. The CDR3 extends over 15 amino acids.

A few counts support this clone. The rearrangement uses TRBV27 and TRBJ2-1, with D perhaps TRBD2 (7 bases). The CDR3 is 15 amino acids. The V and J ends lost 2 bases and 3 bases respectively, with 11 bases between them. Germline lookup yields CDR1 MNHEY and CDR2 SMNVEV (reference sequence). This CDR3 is CASSLGGGHYNEQFF. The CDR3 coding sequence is TGTGCCAGCAGTTTAGGGGGGGGCCACTACAATGAGCAGTTCTTC.

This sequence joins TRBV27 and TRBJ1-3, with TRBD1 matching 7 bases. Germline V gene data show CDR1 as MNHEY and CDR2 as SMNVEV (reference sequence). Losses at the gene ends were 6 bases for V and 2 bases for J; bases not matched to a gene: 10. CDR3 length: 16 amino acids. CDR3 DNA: TGTGCCAGCAGCCTTACGGGGACAGCTCCTGGAAACACCATATATTTT. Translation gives CASSLTGTAPGNTIYF.

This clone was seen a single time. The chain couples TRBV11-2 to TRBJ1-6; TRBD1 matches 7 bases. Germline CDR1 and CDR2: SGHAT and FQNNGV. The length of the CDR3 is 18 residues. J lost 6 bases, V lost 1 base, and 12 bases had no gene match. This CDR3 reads CASSLVQAGGLSNSPLHF. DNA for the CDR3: TGTGCCAGCAGCTTAGTCCAGGCAGGGGGTTTGAGTAATTCACCCCTCCACTTT.

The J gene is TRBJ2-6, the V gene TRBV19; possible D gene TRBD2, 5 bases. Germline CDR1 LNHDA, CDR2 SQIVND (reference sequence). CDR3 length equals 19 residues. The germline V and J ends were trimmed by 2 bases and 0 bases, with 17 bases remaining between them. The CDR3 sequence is CASSISGGRTISGANVLTF. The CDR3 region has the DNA TGTGCCAGTAGTATAAGTGGAGGACGAACGATCTCTGGGGCCAACGTCCTGACTTTC.

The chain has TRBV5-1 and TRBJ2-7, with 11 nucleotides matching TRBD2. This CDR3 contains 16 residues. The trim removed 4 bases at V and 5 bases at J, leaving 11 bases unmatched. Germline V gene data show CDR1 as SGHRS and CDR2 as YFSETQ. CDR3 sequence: CASSRSTSGSEHEQYF. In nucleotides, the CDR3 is TGCGCCAGCAGCCGATCAACTAGCGGGAGCGAACACGAGCAGTACTTC.

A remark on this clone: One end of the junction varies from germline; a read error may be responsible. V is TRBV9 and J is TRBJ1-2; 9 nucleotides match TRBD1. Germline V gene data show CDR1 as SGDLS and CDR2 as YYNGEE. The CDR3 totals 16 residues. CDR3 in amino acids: CASSPGRDRARYGYPF. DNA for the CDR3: TGTGCCAGCAGCCCGGGAAGGGACAGGGCACGCTATGGCTACCCCTTC. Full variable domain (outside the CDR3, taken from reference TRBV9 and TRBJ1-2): DSGVTQTPKHLITATGQRVTLRCSPRSGDLSVYWYQQSLDQGLQFLIQYYNGEERAKGNILERFSAQQFPDLHSELNLSSLELGDSALYFCASSPGRDRARYGYPFGSGTRLTVV.

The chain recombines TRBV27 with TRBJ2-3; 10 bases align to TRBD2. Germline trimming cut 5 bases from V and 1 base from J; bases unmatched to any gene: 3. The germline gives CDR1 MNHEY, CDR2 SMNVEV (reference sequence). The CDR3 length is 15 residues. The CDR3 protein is CASSIGLAGTDTQYF. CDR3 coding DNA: TGTGCCAGCAGTATCGGACTAGCGGGCACAGATACGCAGTATTTT.

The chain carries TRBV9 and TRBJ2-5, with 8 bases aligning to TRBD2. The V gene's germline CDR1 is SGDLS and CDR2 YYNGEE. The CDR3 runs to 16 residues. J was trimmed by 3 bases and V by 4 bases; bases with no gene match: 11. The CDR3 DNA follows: TGTGCCAGCAGCTTGAGTCCCTTAGCGGGAAAAGAGACCCAGTACTTC. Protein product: CASSLSPLAGKETQYF.

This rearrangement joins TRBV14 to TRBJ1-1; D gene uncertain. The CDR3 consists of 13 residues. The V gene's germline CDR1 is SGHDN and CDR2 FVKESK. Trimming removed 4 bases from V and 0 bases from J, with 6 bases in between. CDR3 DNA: TGTGCCAGCAGCCTTACAATGAACACTGAAGCTTTCTTT. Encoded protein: CASSLTMNTEAFF.

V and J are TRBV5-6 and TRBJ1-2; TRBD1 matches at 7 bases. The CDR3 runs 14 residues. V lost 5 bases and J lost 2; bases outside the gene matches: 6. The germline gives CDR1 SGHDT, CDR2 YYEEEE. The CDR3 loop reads CASSFTGVNYGYTF. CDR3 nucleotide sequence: TGTGCCAGCAGTTTTACAGGGGTGAACTATGGCTACACCTTC. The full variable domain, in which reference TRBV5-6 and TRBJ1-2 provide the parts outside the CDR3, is DAGVTQSPTHLIKTRGQQVTLRCSPKSGHDTVSWYQQALGQGPQFIFQYYEEEERQRGNFPDRFSGHQFPNYSSELNVNALLLGDSALYLCASSFTGVNYGYTFGSGTRLTVV.

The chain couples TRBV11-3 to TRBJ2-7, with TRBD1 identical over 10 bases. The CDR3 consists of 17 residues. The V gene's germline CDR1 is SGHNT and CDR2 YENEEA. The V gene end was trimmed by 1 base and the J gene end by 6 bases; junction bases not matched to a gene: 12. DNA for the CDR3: TGTGCCAGCAGCTTAGGACGACGGACAGGGGGACAGTCCGAGCAGTACTTC. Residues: CASSLGRRTGGQSEQYF.

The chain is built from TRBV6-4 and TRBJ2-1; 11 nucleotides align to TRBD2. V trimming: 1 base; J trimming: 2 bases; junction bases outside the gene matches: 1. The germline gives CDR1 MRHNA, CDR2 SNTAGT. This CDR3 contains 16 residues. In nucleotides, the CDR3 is TGTGCCAGCAGTGACTTTAGCGGGAGGGCCTACAATGAGCAGTTCTTC. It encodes CASSDFSGRAYNEQFF.

The chain's CDR3 is CASRGRGATDTQYF. DNA of the CDR3: TGCGCCAGCAGAGGGCGCGGGGCCACAGATACGCAGTATTTT. The V and J genes are TRBV5-1 and TRBJ2-3; D perhaps matches TRBD2 (6 bases). CDR1 is SGHRS and CDR2 is YFSETQ in the germline V gene. The CDR3 consists of 14 residues. The ends were cut back, 5 bases at V and 2 bases at J, with 12 bases in the middle.

In DNA, the CDR3 is TGCGCCAGCAGCTTGAGAGGGACAGGGAGGACCGCAATAGCCAAAAACATTCAGTACTTC. Its translation: CASSLRGTGRTAIAKNIQYF. The chain has TRBV5-1 and TRBJ2-4, with 9 bases aligning to TRBD1. Germline CDR1 is SGHRS and CDR2 is YFSETQ. This CDR3 has 20 residues. Trimming cost V 1 base and J 0 bases; bases outside gene matches: 14.

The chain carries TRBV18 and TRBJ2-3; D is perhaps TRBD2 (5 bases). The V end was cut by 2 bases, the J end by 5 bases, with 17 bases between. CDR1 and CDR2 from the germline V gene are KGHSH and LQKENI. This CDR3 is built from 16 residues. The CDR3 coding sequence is TGTGCCAGCTCACCAACCACCGGAGCAAGCGGAGATACGCAGTATTTT. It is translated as CASSPTTGASGDTQYF.

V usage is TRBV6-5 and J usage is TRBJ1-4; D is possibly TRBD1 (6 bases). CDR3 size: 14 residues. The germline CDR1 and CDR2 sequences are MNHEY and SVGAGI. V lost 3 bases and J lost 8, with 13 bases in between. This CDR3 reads CASSYGGAGEKLFF. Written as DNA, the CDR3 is TGTGCCAGCAGTTATGGGGGGGCTGGAGAAAAACTGTTTTTT.

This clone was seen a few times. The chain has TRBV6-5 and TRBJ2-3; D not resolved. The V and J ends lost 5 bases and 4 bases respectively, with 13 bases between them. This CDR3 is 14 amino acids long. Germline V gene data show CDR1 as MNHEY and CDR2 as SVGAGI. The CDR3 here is CASSQRLAPDTQYF. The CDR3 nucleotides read TGTGCCAGCAGTCAGAGATTAGCCCCAGATACGCAGTATTTT.

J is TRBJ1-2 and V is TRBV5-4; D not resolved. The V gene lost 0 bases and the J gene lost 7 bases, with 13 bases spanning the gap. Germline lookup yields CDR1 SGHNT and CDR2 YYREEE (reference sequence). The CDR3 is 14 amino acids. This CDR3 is CASSLASPRGGYTF. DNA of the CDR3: TGTGCCAGCAGCTTGGCCAGCCCGCGGGGTGGCTACACCTTC.

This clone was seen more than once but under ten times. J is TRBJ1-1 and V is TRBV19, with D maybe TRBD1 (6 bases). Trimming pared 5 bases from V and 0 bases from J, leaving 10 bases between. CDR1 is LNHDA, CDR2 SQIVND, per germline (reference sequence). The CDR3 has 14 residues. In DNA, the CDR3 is TGTGCCAGTAGTTTGGGACACTTGAACACTGAAGCTTTCTTT. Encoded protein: CASSLGHLNTEAFF. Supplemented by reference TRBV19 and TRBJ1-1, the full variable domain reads DGGITQSPKYLFRKEGQNVTLSCEQNLNHDAMYWYRQDPGQGLRLIYYSQIVNDFQKGDIAEGYSVSREKKESFPLTVTSAQKNPTAFYLCASSLGHLNTEAFFGQGTRLTVV.

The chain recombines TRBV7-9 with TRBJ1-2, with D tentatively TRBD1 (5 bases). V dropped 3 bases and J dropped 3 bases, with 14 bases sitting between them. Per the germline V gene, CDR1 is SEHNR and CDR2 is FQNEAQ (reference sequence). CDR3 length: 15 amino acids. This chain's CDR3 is CASSLEGIGDYGYTF. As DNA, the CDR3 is TGTGCCAGCAGCTTGGAAGGGATAGGGGACTATGGCTACACCTTC.

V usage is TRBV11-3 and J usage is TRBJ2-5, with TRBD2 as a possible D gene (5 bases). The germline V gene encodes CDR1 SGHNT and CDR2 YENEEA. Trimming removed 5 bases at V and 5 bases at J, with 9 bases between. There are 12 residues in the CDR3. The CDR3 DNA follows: TGTGCCAGCAGCCTAGCAGTCGAGACCCAGTACTTC. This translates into CASSLAVETQYF.

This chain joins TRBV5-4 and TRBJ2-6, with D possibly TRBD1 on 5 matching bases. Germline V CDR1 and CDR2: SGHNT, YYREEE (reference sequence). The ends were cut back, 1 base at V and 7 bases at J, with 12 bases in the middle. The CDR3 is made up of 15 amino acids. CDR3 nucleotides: TGTGCCAGCAGCTTGTTCCAGGGAACCGCCAACGTCCTGACTTTC. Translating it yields CASSLFQGTANVLTF.